The rows below give T cell receptor beta chains drawn from one sample of a study of Ad26.COV2.S vaccination and SARS-CoV-2 variants. Measured with immunoSEQ multiplex PCR; TCRdb has only the in-frame clones, and not every one. The table shows roughly 380,000 clones, with 70% to 90% occurring only once. Sequencing was performed on peripheral blood, taken in a trial of Ad26.COV2.S vaccine versus placebo. These TCRs come from a person between 18 and 65 years old who received the Ad26.COV2.S COVID-19 vaccine or a placebo. Both conserved end residues are part of each CDR3. The order of the fields is clone size, V gene, J gene, D gene, CDR3 protein, CDR3 DNA. The D gene is left open where the match is weak. Expanded clones are given a class, and other clones once, few, many or no size at all.

abundance: .
v_gene: TRBV28
j_gene: TRBJ2-7
d_gene: TRBD1
CDR3aa: CASRAGTGVVYEQYF
CDR3nt: TGTGCCAGCAGGGCCGGGACAGGGGTAGTGTACGAGCAGTACTTC

abundance: once
v_gene: TRBV5-8
j_gene: TRBJ2-7
d_gene: .
CDR3aa: CASFSSRDEQYF
CDR3nt: TGTGCCAGCTTCTCCAGTAGAGACGAGCAGTACTTC

abundance: .
v_gene: TRBV14
j_gene: TRBJ1-5
d_gene: .
CDR3aa: CASRNNQPQHF
CDR3nt: TGTGCCAGCAGAAATAATCAGCCCCAGCATTTT

abundance: few
v_gene: TRBV19
j_gene: TRBJ2-6
d_gene: .
CDR3aa: CASSTHILQDRGANVLTF
CDR3nt: TGTGCCAGTAGTACGCACATTTTACAGGACCGAGGGGCCAACGTCCTGACTTTC

abundance: .
v_gene: TRBV4-1
j_gene: TRBJ1-5
d_gene: .
CDR3aa: CASSQTHGSGAYSNQPQHF
CDR3nt: TGCGCCAGCAGCCAAACCCACGGCTCGGGTGCTTATAGCAATCAGCCCCAGCATTTT

abundance: once
v_gene: TRBV10-2
j_gene: TRBJ2-1
d_gene: .
CDR3aa: CASSGYVSPPYNEQFF
CDR3nt: TGCGCCAGCAGTGGGTACGTATCCCCACCCTACAATGAGCAGTTCTTC

abundance: .
v_gene: TRBV30
j_gene: TRBJ1-2
d_gene: .
CDR3aa: CAWSFRYRARGNYGYTF
CDR3nt: TGTGCCTGGAGTTTTAGGTACAGGGCCAGGGGTAACTATGGCTACACCTTC

abundance: .
v_gene: TRBV12-5
j_gene: TRBJ1-1
d_gene: .
CDR3aa: CASGLSGNRANTEAFF
CDR3nt: TGTGCTAGTGGTTTGAGCGGAAACAGGGCTAACACTGAAGCTTTCTTT

abundance: .
v_gene: TRBV3-1/TRBV3-2
j_gene: TRBJ1-5
d_gene: .
CDR3aa: CASSPRQQNQPQHF
CDR3nt: TGTGCCAGCAGCCCTCGACAGCAAAATCAGCCCCAGCATTTT

abundance: .
v_gene: TRBV5-4
j_gene: TRBJ1-3
d_gene: .
CDR3aa: CASSLAGNSGNTIYF
CDR3nt: TGTGCCAGCAGCTTGGCCGGGAACTCTGGAAACACCATATATTTT

abundance: .
v_gene: TRBV5-5
j_gene: TRBJ2-7
d_gene: TRBD1
CDR3aa: CASVTGTANYEQYF
CDR3nt: TGTGCCAGCGTAACCGGGACAGCGAATTACGAGCAGTACTTC

abundance: .
v_gene: TRBV25-1
j_gene: TRBJ1-2
d_gene: .
CDR3aa: CASSGSGQGLSGYTF
CDR3nt: TGTGCCAGCAGTGGAAGTGGTCAGGGGCTTAGTGGCTACACCTTC

abundance: .
v_gene: TRBV30
j_gene: TRBJ1-5
d_gene: .
CDR3aa: CAWSVWPETVNQPQHF
CDR3nt: TGTGCCTGGAGTGTTTGGCCCGAGACAGTCAATCAGCCCCAGCATTTT

abundance: once
v_gene: TRBV5-1
j_gene: TRBJ2-1
d_gene: TRBD2
CDR3aa: CASSLAGGGAVNEQFF
CDR3nt: TGCGCCAGCAGCTTGGCCGGCGGGGGGGCCGTCAATGAGCAGTTCTTC

abundance: .
v_gene: TRBV5-6
j_gene: TRBJ1-1
d_gene: TRBD1
CDR3aa: CASSLSLRGRSTEAFF
CDR3nt: TGTGCCAGCAGCTTGAGCCTCAGGGGGCGGTCGACTGAAGCTTTCTTT